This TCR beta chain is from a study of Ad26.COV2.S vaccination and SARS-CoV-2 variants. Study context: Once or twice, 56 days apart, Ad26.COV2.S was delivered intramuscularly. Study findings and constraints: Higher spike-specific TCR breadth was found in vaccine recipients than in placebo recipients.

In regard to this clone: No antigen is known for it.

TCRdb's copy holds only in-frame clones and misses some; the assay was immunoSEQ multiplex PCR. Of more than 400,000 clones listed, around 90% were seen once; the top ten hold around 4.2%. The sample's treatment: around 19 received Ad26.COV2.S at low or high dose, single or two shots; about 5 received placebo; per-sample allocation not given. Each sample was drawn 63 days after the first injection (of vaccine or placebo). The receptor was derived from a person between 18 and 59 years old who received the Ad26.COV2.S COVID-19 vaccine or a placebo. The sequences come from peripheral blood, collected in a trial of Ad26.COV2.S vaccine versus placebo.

The CDR3 region has the DNA TGTGCCAGCACCGAGGGACAGAAGATCTACGAGCAGTACTTC. Protein product: CASTEGQKIYEQYF. V and J are TRBV2 and TRBJ2-7, with 7 bases matching TRBD1. Losses at the gene ends were 7 bases for V and 3 bases for J; bases not matched to a gene: 9. The CDR3 runs 14 residues. Germline CDR1 and CDR2: SNHLY and FYNNEI. The whole variable domain, filled in from reference TRBV2 and TRBJ2-7, reads EPEVTQTPSHQVTQMGQEVILRCVPISNHLYFYWYRQILGQKVEFLVSFYNNEISEKSEIFDDQFSVERPDGSNFTLKIRSTKLEDSAMYFCASTEGQKIYEQYFGPGTRLTVT.